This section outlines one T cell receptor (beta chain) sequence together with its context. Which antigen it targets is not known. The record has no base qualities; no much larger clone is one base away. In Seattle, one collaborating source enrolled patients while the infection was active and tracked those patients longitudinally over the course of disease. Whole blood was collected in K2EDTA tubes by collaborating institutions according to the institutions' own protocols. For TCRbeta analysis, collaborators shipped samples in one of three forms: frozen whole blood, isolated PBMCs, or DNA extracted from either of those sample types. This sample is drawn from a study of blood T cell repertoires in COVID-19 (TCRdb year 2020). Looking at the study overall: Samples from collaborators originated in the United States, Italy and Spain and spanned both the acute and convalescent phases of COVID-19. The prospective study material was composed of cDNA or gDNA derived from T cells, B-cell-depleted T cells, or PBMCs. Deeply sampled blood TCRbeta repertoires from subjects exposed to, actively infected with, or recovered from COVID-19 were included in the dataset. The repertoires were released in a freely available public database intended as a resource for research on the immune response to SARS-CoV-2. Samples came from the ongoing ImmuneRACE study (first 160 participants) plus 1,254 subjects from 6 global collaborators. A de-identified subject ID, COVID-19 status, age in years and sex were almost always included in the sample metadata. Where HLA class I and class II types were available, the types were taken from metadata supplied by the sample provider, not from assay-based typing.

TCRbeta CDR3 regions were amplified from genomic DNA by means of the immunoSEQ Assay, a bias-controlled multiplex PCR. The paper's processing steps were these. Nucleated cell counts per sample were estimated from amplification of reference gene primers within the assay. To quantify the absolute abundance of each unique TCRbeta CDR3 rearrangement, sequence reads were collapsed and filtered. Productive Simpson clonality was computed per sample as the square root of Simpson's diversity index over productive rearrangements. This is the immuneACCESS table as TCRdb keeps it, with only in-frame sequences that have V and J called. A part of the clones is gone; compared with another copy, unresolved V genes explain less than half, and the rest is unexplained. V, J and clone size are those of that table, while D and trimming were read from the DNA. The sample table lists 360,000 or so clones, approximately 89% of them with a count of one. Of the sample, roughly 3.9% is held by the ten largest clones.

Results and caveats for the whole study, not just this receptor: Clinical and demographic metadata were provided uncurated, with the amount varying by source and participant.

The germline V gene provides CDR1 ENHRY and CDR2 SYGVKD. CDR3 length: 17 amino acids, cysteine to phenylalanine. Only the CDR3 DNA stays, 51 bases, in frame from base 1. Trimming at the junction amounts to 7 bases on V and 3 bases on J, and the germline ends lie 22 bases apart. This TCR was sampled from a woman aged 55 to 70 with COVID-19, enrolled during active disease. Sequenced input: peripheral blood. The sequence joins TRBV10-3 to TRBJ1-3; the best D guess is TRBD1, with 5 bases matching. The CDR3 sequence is CAIKAVPETVDGNTIYF. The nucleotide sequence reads TGTGCCATCAAGGCCGTCCCGGAGACAGTGGATGGAAACACCATATATTTT.